Each of the 14 T cell receptor beta chains below was sequenced from the same sample in a study of TIL therapy for anti-PD-1-resistant metastatic lung cancer. Noted time point: pre-treatment sample, taken before nivolumab and TIL therapy. The tumor samples were excised metastases, mostly pleural nodules or supraclavicular lymph nodes. The immunoSEQ assay was v3. Profiling relied on immunoSEQ multiplex PCR, and the TCRdb table lists in-frame clones only, not all of them. The table records about 26,000 clones, approximately 77% of them present only once. The source was tumor tissue, collected at baseline. Receptors were obtained from a person aged 25 to 85 with non-small cell lung cancer.

The V gene is TRBV11-2, the J gene TRBJ1-4; the D gene is possibly TRBD1 (5 bases). V was shortened by 1 base and J by 5 bases, with 11 bases between the two germline ends. The CDR3 totals 15 residues. Germline values: CDR1 SGHAT, CDR2 FQNNGV. In nucleotides, the CDR3 is TGTGCCAGCAGCTTAGGTCCGGGACGGAATGAAAAACTGTTTTTT. Translation: CASSLGPGRNEKLFF. Variable domain in full (rest from reference TRBV11-2 and TRBJ1-4): EAGVAQSPRYKIIEKRQSVAFWCNPISGHATLYWYQQILGQGPKLLIQFQNNGVVDDSQLPKDRFSAERLKGVDSTLKIQPAKLEDSAVYLCASSLGPGRNEKLFFGSGTQLSVL.

V gene TRBV29-1 combines with J gene TRBJ1-1, with D possibly TRBD1 on 6 matching bases. The CDR3 spans 13 residues. Trimming shortened V by 6 bases and J by 3 bases, and 14 bases separated the two germline ends. Per germline, CDR1 SQVTM and CDR2 ANQGSEA. The CDR3 sequence: CSVQQGRDTEAFF. DNA of the CDR3: TGCAGCGTCCAACAGGGTAGGGACACTGAAGCTTTCTTT.

The genes are TRBV9 and TRBJ1-1; no definite D call. This CDR3 is built from 8 residues. Germline V gene lookup returns CDR1 SGDLS and CDR2 YYNGEE. The germline V and J ends were trimmed by 10 bases and 10 bases, with 8 bases remaining between them. CDR3 sequence (DNA): TGTGCCCCCCTCGGAGCTTTCTTT. Translating gives CAPLGAFF.

CDR3 bases: TGTGCCAGCAGTGAAGGCGGGGGGCCCCTGAGGGACCAGTACTTC. The encoded protein is CASSEGGGPLRDQYF. This chain joins TRBV2 and TRBJ2-5; 8 nucleotides match TRBD2. Germline V lookup: CDR1 SNHLY, CDR2 FYNNEI. V lost 1 base to trimming and J lost 10 bases; unmatched junction nucleotides: 11. The CDR3 is made up of 15 amino acids. The variable domain in full, with the rest retrieved from reference TRBV2 and TRBJ2-5, is EPEVTQTPSHQVTQMGQEVILRCVPISNHLYFYWYRQILGQKVEFLVSFYNNEISEKSEIFDDQFSVERPDGSNFTLKIRSTKLEDSAMYFCASSEGGGPLRDQYFGPGTRLLVL.

The chain is built from TRBV12-1 and TRBJ2-3; TRBD2, the D gene given by the table, was not confirmed from the DNA. TRBV12-1 is assigned pseudogene status. The CDR3 has 19 residues. The CDR3: CASSFDGLAGGLVPDTQYF. The DNA for the CDR3 is TGTGCCAGCAGCTTTGATGGACTAGCGGGGGGGTTGGTCCCAGATACGCAGTATTTT.

The rearrangement uses TRBV2 and TRBJ2-7; D not certain. Trimming removed 4 bases at V and 3 bases at J, with 7 bases between. Germline assignment: CDR1 SNHLY and CDR2 FYNNEI. The CDR3 covers 12 residues. In DNA, the CDR3 is TGTGCCAGCAGTGGACAAGGCTACGAGCAGTACTTC. Encoded protein: CASSGQGYEQYF.

This chain connects TRBV19 to TRBJ2-2; 13 bases are shared with TRBD2. Trimming removed 4 bases from V and 0 bases from J; junction bases left unmatched: 8. The CDR3 has 19 residues. The germline V gene has CDR1 LNHDA and CDR2 SQIVND (reference sequence). CDR3 bases: TGTGCCAGTAGTACAGGACTAGCGGGGGACTTCGCGAACACCGGGGAGCTGTTTTTT. Its protein is CASSTGLAGDFANTGELFF.

The chain combines TRBV21-1 with TRBJ1-5. TRBV21-1 is a pseudogene segment. The CDR3 extends over 16 amino acids. The CDR3, as DNA: TGTGCCAGCAGCAAGGAGATGGGGGGACACAGTGTACCCCAGCATTTT. As protein: CASSKEMGGHSVPQHF.

This sequence joins TRBV9 and TRBJ2-1; 7 bases are a match to TRBD2. Germline CDR1 reads SGDLS; CDR2 reads YYNGEE. J lost 2 bases, V lost 3 bases, and 5 bases had no gene match. The length of the CDR3 is 15 residues. The CDR3 sequence: CASSASGTTYNEQFF. Here the CDR3 DNA reads TGTGCCAGCAGCGCCTCCGGGACTACCTACAATGAGCAGTTCTTC. Together with reference TRBV9 and TRBJ2-1, the CDR3 gives the full variable domain: DSGVTQTPKHLITATGQRVTLRCSPRSGDLSVYWYQQSLDQGLQFLIQYYNGEERAKGNILERFSAQQFPDLHSELNLSSLELGDSALYFCASSASGTTYNEQFFGPGTRLTVL.

The sample holds a few counts of this clone. The chain uses TRBV29-1 and TRBJ1-2, with 7 bases fitting TRBD1. The junction had 18 bases not matched to a gene; V was cut back by 6 bases and J by 14 bases. The CDR3 sequence is 13 residues long. The germline CDR1 and CDR2 sequences are SQVTM and ANQGSEA. The CDR3 loop reads CSVRGTGAIWGTF. The CDR3 DNA follows: TGCAGCGTGAGGGGAACAGGGGCCATTTGGGGGACCTTC.

The chain carries TRBV6-5 and TRBJ2-5; tentative D call: TRBD2 (6 bases). The CDR3 has 13 residues. CDR1 and CDR2 from the germline V gene are MNHEY and SVGAGI. V was shortened by 0 bases and J by 9 bases, with 11 bases between the two germline ends. This CDR3 reads CASSYSAGKAQYF. CDR3 nucleotide sequence: TGTGCCAGCAGTTACTCGGCGGGAAAGGCCCAGTACTTC.

The rearrangement joins TRBV5-1 to TRBJ2-5; unclear D gene. V lost 0 bases and J 5 bases, leaving 17 bases between the germline ends. CDR3 size: 16 residues. The germline CDR1 and CDR2 sequences are SGHRS and YFSETQ. As DNA, the CDR3 is TGCGCCAGCAGCTTGGTGGCGAGCCCCCCCGGGGAGACCCAGTACTTC. Encoded protein: CASSLVASPPGETQYF.

The chain carries TRBV7-9 and TRBJ1-4, with 7 bases aligning to TRBD1. The CDR3 extends over 15 amino acids. Germline trimming cut 6 bases from V and 5 bases from J; bases unmatched to any gene: 9. Germline V gene sequence: CDR1 SEHNR, CDR2 FQNEAQ (reference sequence). CDR3 in DNA: TGTGCCAGCAGGGACAGGACAGGCCGGAATGAAAAACTGTTTTTT. Translating it yields CASRDRTGRNEKLFF.

The CDR3 region has the DNA TGTGCCAGCAGCTCCGGACTAGGAGGGGTTCAGACCCAGTACTTC. This gives the protein CASSSGLGGVQTQYF. The chain joins TRBV7-6 to TRBJ2-5; the match to TRBD2 covers 7 bases. The CDR3 has 15 residues. Germline V gene data show CDR1 as SGHVS and CDR2 as FNYEAQ. V shed 4 bases, J shed 6 bases, and the junction held 11 bases outside the gene matches.